This T cell receptor (beta chain) appears in the sequencing data of a study of CD4 T cells in relation to SARS-CoV-2 and coronaviruses. For the study at large: TCR beta CDR3s were sequenced after roughly eleven-day antigen culture of PBMCs.

Using immunoSEQ multiplex PCR, the repertoire was profiled, and TCRdb retains in-frame clones only, with some absent. Of some 30,000 clones listed, approximately 80% are singletons. This CDR3 has 18 amino acids. Germline assignment: CDR1 SGHAT and CDR2 FQNNGV. After removal of 5 bases from V and 3 bases from J, the junction contained 13 bases not matched to a gene. The unexposed donors gave CD4+ T cells in about 2010-2019, prior to COVID-19. CD4+ T cells were isolated from the cells after 10 days of culture. For this clone: Its antigen remains unidentified.

This TCR was sampled from a human donor in good health. Specimen: CD4+ T cells from PBMCs, cultured in vitro. V usage is TRBV11-2 and J usage is TRBJ2-1, with TRBD2 identical over 10 bases. For the CDR3, the DNA is TGTGCCAGCAGCATAATGGCTAGCGGGAGTACGGGCTACAATGAGCAGTTCTTC. It specifies CASSIMASGSTGYNEQFF.